A single sample is the source of the 32 T cell receptor beta chains below, sequenced in a study of T cell repertoires in cytomegalovirus infection. One entry per CDR3 protein results from TCRdb running MiXCR on the reads. The data hold approximately 97,000 distinct CDR3 sequences, with 16% observed a single time. The sample was PBMCs. The receptors shown here come from a human donor in good health (CMV status not recorded). Some clones in this sample may be carry-over from other donors' samples.

The sample holds many counts of this clonotype. The chain links TRBV7-2 to TRBJ1-1, with unresolved D. CDR1 and CDR2 from the germline V gene are SGHTA and FQGNSA. The CDR3 length is 15 residues. V lost 1 base to trimming and J lost 0 bases, with 9 bases between them. CDR3 coding DNA: TGTGCCAGCAGCTTAGGGACGGCCATGAACACTGAAGCTTTCTTT. This gives the protein CASSLGTAMNTEAFF. The entire variable domain, with the rest obtained from reference TRBV7-2 and TRBJ1-1, is as follows: GAGVSQSPSNKVTEKGKDVELRCDPISGHTALYWYRQSLGQGLEFLIYFQGNSAPDKSGLPSDRFSAERTGGSVSTLTIQRTQQEDSAVYLCASSLGTAMNTEAFFGQGTRLTVV.

This clonotype was found many times. This chain connects TRBV28 to TRBJ2-5; possible D gene TRBD2, 6 bases. The CDR3 spans 15 residues. Germline V CDR1 and CDR2: MDHEN, SYDVKM. Between the trimmed V and J ends, which lost 1 base and 0 bases, there was a span of 9 bases. CDR3 residues: CASSLFGGNQETQYF. The CDR3 DNA follows: TGTGCCAGCAGTTTATTCGGCGGGAACCAAGAGACCCAGTACTTC.

Concerning this clonotype itself: Sequence at one end of the junction differs from germline and may be a read error. This chain joins TRBV6-4 and TRBJ1-6; D is possibly TRBD1 (5 bases). The CDR3 covers 14 residues. Per germline, CDR1 MRHNA and CDR2 SNTAGT. CDR3 in DNA: TGTGCCAGCAGTGGCCCAACACAAAAACGGGACGCTTTTTTT. Protein sequence: CASSGPTQKRDAFF.

In its sample, this clonotype was seen a few times. The gene calls are TRBV4-3 and TRBJ1-1, with D maybe TRBD1 (5 bases). CDR3 length: 16 amino acids. Trimming stripped 1 base from V and 3 bases from J, with 15 bases between. The germline V gene has CDR1 LGHNA and CDR2 YSLEER. In DNA form, the CDR3 reads TGCGCCAGCAGCCAAGCCTCAAAGGGGAGGGACACTGAAGCTTTCTTT. Protein product: CASSQASKGRDTEAFF.

There are many counts of this clonotype. The J gene is TRBJ2-1, the V gene TRBV7-2, with TRBD2 matching 14 bases. CDR3 size: 16 residues. V shed 5 bases and J 9 bases; nucleotides not matched to a gene: 9. In germline, CDR1 is SGHTA, CDR2 FQGNSA. CDR3 bases: TGTGCCAGCAGCGTGACTAGCGGGGGGGCCAAGAGTGAGCAGTTCTTC. As protein: CASSVTSGGAKSEQFF. Drawing the rest from reference TRBV7-2 and TRBJ2-1, the complete variable domain is GAGVSQSPSNKVTEKGKDVELRCDPISGHTALYWYRQSLGQGLEFLIYFQGNSAPDKSGLPSDRFSAERTGGSVSTLTIQRTQQEDSAVYLCASSVTSGGAKSEQFFGPGTRLTVL.

On this clonotype: The junction shows a germline mismatch at one end, possibly a read error. The chain has TRBV5-4 and TRBJ2-5, with TRBD2 matching 12 bases. CDR1 is SGHNT and CDR2 is YYREEE in the germline V gene (reference sequence). CDR3 size: 18 residues. The CDR3 region is CASSLAFRGLAGQATHYF. The CDR3 DNA is TGTGCCAGCAGCTTGGCCTTCCGTGGACTAGCGGGGCAGGCGACCCATTACTTC.

This clonotype was counted only a few times. Compared with germline, one end of the junction differs, possibly owing to a read error. The chain recombines TRBV5-1 with TRBJ1-4; D is perhaps TRBD1 (5 bases). The CDR3 runs to 14 residues. Germline V gene data show CDR1 as SGHRS and CDR2 as YFSETQ. CDR3 bases: TGCGTCAGCAGCCAGGGTAGTCTTCGCGAAAAACTGTTTTTT. Amino acids: CVSSQGSLREKLFF.

Many counts were recorded for this clonotype. V usage is TRBV7-2 and J usage is TRBJ2-1; perhaps TRBD1 as D (5 bases). Germline values: CDR1 SGHTA, CDR2 FQGNSA. CDR3 length: 17 residues. The V end lost 0 bases, the J end lost 3 bases, and 15 bases lay between the germline ends. Here the CDR3 reads CASSLAGERGYYNEQFF. The CDR3 nucleotides are TGTGCCAGCAGCTTAGCGGGCGAAAGGGGATACTACAATGAGCAGTTCTTC.

The chain combines TRBV11-2 with TRBJ2-3, with D perhaps matching TRBD2 (7 bases). Germline values: CDR1 SGHAT, CDR2 FQNNGV. The CDR3 consists of 17 residues. V dropped 5 bases and J dropped 0 bases, with 18 bases sitting between them. CDR3 sequence reads: CASSPRGGGSSTDTQYF. As DNA, the CDR3 is TGTGCCAGCAGCCCCAGGGGAGGGGGGTCTAGCACAGATACGCAGTATTTT. Based on the CDR3 plus reference TRBV11-2 and TRBJ2-3, the full variable domain is EAGVAQSPRYKIIEKRQSVAFWCNPISGHATLYWYQQILGQGPKLLIQFQNNGVVDDSQLPKDRFSAERLKGVDSTLKIQPAKLEDSAVYLCASSPRGGGSSTDTQYFGPGTRLTVL.

This rearrangement joins TRBV4-1 to TRBJ2-5; D possibly uses TRBD1 or TRBD2 (5 bases each). Germline assignment: CDR1 MGHRA and CDR2 YSYEKL. Deletions cut 2 bases from V and 5 bases from J, with 15 bases between. There are 15 residues in the CDR3. This chain's CDR3 is CASSQFGTASETQYF. In DNA, the CDR3 is TGCGCCAGCAGCCAATTCGGGACCGCCAGCGAGACCCAGTACTTC.

This clonotype was seen ten or more times. CDR3 nucleotide sequence: TGTGCCAGCAGCTTAGCAGCTCGGGCAGCCGGCGGGGAGCTGTTTTTT. Its protein is CASSLAARAAGGELFF. The chain joins TRBV7-6 to TRBJ2-2; unclear D gene. The V end was cut by 0 bases, the J end by 7 bases, with 15 bases between. CDR3 length equals 16 residues. CDR1 and CDR2 (germline): SGHVS, FNYEAQ.

This clonotype was seen more than once but under ten times. J is TRBJ1-2 and V is TRBV6-5; D is perhaps TRBD1 (6 bases). The CDR3 spans 14 residues. Per the germline V gene, CDR1 is MNHEY and CDR2 is SVGAGI. V gave up 5 bases and J gave up 4 bases, with 14 bases separating them. DNA of the CDR3: TGTGCCAGCAGTCGGGACGGACAGCTCTATGGCTACACCTTC. Protein sequence: CASSRDGQLYGYTF.

A few counts support this clonotype. The chain employs TRBV12-5 and TRBJ1-2; no clear D gene. The CDR3 contains 14 residues. The V and J ends lost 0 bases and 7 bases respectively, with 12 bases between them. Looked up from germline, CDR1 is LGHNT and CDR2 is FRNRAP. The CDR3 here is CASGLVQGRSGYTF. The DNA for the CDR3 is TGTGCTAGTGGTTTGGTACAAGGTAGAAGTGGCTACACCTTC.

In its sample, this clonotype was seen many times. This chain connects TRBV7-2 to TRBJ2-2, with D unresolved. V was trimmed by 5 bases and J by 2 bases, leaving 9 bases between them. This CDR3 region has 14 residues. Germline V gene sequence: CDR1 SGHTA, CDR2 FQGNSA. CDR3 coding DNA: TGTGCCAGCAGCCATACAGACAACACCGGGGAGCTGTTTTTT. This codes for CASSHTDNTGELFF.

This clonotype appeared many times. The chain is built from TRBV6-2 or TRBV6-3 and TRBJ2-1; D is undetermined. Trimming removed 1 base at V and 8 bases at J, with 9 bases between. The CDR3 consists of 13 residues. Germline CDR1 is MNHEY and CDR2 is SVGEGT. CDR3 sequence: CASSYFSVDEQFF. In DNA, the CDR3 is TGTGCCAGCAGTTACTTCAGCGTGGATGAGCAGTTCTTC.

This clonotype came up many times. This sequence joins TRBV7-9 and TRBJ2-5; D is ambiguous. Trimming shortened V by 0 bases and J by 7 bases, and 12 bases separated the two germline ends. Germline V lookup: CDR1 SEHNR, CDR2 FQNEAQ (reference sequence). The CDR3 contains 14 residues. The CDR3, as DNA: TGTGCCAGCAGCTTAGCCCCCCTTCCTGGGACCCAGTACTTC. Its translation: CASSLAPLPGTQYF.

This clonotype came up a few times. The J gene is TRBJ2-4, the V gene TRBV5-4; D may be TRBD1 (6 bases). The CDR3 length is 21 residues. V was pared by 0 bases and J by 0 bases, with 25 bases between. Germline loops: CDR1 SGHNT, CDR2 YYREEE (reference sequence). CDR3 protein: CASSLELGQGSGSLAKNIQYF. As DNA, the CDR3 is TGTGCCAGCAGCTTGGAATTGGGGCAGGGGTCGGGTAGTTTAGCCAAAAACATTCAGTACTTC. Full variable domain (missing parts from reference TRBV5-4 and TRBJ2-4): ETGVTQSPTHLIKTRGQQVTLRCSSQSGHNTVSWYQQALGQGPQFIFQYYREEENGRGNFPPRFSGLQFPNYSSELNVNALELDDSALYLCASSLELGQGSGSLAKNIQYFGAGTRLSVL.

This clonotype was detected ten times or more. The CDR3 loop reads CASSRLDPRALRTDTQYF. Written as DNA, the CDR3 is TGTGCCAGCAGTCGCCTCGACCCTCGAGCCCTTCGCACAGATACGCAGTATTTT. This chain connects TRBV7-2 to TRBJ2-3, with no clear D. The CDR3 extends over 18 amino acids. V lost 6 bases and J 1 base, leaving 23 bases between the germline ends. Germline V gives CDR1 SGHTA, CDR2 FQGNSA.

This clonotype was recorded many times. The rearrangement joins TRBV7-8 to TRBJ2-3; TRBD2 agrees at 11 bases. This CDR3 is 17 amino acids long. V was pared by 1 base and J by 3 bases, with 6 bases of the junction left unmatched. CDR1 and CDR2 (germline): SGHVS, FQNEAQ. CDR3 in amino acids: CASSLELAGELTDTQYF. CDR3 in DNA: TGTGCCAGCAGCTTAGAACTAGCGGGGGAGTTGACAGATACGCAGTATTTT.

This clonotype was counted ten times or more. The chain couples TRBV7-9 to TRBJ1-2; maybe TRBD1 (6 bases). V lost 4 bases to trimming and J lost 4 bases, with 13 bases between them. CDR1 and CDR2 (germline): SEHNR, FQNEAQ (reference sequence). The CDR3 is 14 amino acids. CDR3 in amino acids: CASSSRQELYGYTF. CDR3 nucleotide sequence: TGTGCCAGCAGCTCCCGACAGGAACTCTATGGCTACACCTTC.

This clonotype was recorded many times. The gene calls are TRBV7-9 and TRBJ1-1, with TRBD1 as a possible D gene (5 bases). This CDR3 is 12 amino acids long. V was clipped by 4 bases and J by 10 bases, with 13 bases between them. Germline V gene sequence: CDR1 SEHNR, CDR2 FQNEAQ (reference sequence). CDR3 residues: CASSSDSQVAFF. The CDR3 DNA reads as TGTGCCAGCAGCTCAGACAGCCAGGTAGCTTTCTTT.

CDR3 residues: CASRSRAFGEREQYF. CDR3 DNA sequence: TGTGCCAGCAGATCTAGGGCGTTTGGGGAGCGCGAGCAGTACTTC. The chain joins TRBV6-6 to TRBJ2-7; tentative D call: TRBD2 (5 bases). The V gene's germline CDR1 is MNHNY and CDR2 SVGAGI (reference sequence). This CDR3 contains 15 residues. V was shortened by 6 bases and J by 6 bases, with 21 bases between the two germline ends.

V usage is TRBV5-4 and J usage is TRBJ2-3; the match to TRBD2 covers 9 bases. The CDR3 contains 18 residues. Germline V lookup: CDR1 SGHNT, CDR2 YYREEE (reference sequence). Trimming removed 4 bases from V and 3 bases from J; junction bases left unmatched: 15. The CDR3 bases are TGTGCCAGCAGCGGGTCTCCAGGGCGGGGGGGATCGACAGATACGCAGTATTTT. The encoded protein is CASSGSPGRGGSTDTQYF.

J is TRBJ2-2 and V is TRBV4-2, with D perhaps given as TRBD1 or TRBD2 (5 bases each). CDR3 size: 17 residues. Between the trimmed V and J ends, which lost 4 bases and 1 base, there was a span of 16 bases. CDR1 LGHNA and CDR2 YNFKEQ come from the germline V gene. CDR3 region: CASSPGASLLNTGELFF. The CDR3 nucleotides are TGTGCCAGCAGCCCCGGGGCAAGCCTGCTGAACACCGGGGAGCTGTTTTTT.

This clonotype was seen a handful of times. The V gene is TRBV5-1, the J gene TRBJ2-7; 9 bases match TRBD1. The V gene end was trimmed by 4 bases and the J gene end by 5 bases; junction bases not matched to a gene: 7. Germline V gene lookup returns CDR1 SGHRS and CDR2 YFSETQ. CDR3 length: 14 amino acids. This chain's CDR3 is CASSPGDRVHEQYF. The CDR3 DNA sequence: TGCGCCAGCAGCCCAGGGGACAGGGTCCACGAGCAGTACTTC.

The genes are TRBV18 and TRBJ1-1; the match to TRBD1 covers 8 bases. The CDR3 is 16 residues long. From germline, CDR1 is KGHSH and CDR2 LQKENI. V trimming: 7 bases; J trimming: 7 bases; junction bases outside the gene matches: 17. The CDR3 sequence: CASLERQGAQSNEAFF. The CDR3, as DNA: TGTGCCAGCTTGGAGAGGCAGGGGGCTCAGTCTAATGAAGCTTTCTTT.

J is TRBJ2-7 and V is TRBV6-6; D possibly corresponds to TRBD2 (6 bases). Trimming removed 6 bases from V and 4 bases from J, with 19 bases in between. CDR3 length: 15 residues. Germline-derived CDR1 and CDR2 are MNHNY and SVGAGI (reference sequence). In DNA form, the CDR3 reads TGTGCCAGCAGCAAAGGCGGCGGGGAACAGTACGAGCAGTACTTC. Protein sequence: CASSKGGGEQYEQYF.

This clonotype was seen only a few times. The genes are TRBV12-3 or TRBV12-4 and TRBJ1-2, with D unclear. The V and J ends lost 10 bases and 2 bases respectively, with 14 bases between them. The CDR3 runs to 13 residues. In nucleotides, the CDR3 is TGTGCCACCGGGAGATACCTAAACTATGGCTACACCTTC. It translates to CATGRYLNYGYTF.

This clonotype was recorded at least ten times. The rearrangement uses TRBV7-9 and TRBJ1-2; 7 nucleotides line up with TRBD1. The CDR3 has 14 residues. J gave up 2 bases and V 6 bases, and 6 bases lay outside the gene matches. CDR1 is SEHNR and CDR2 is FQNEAQ in the germline V gene (reference sequence). The CDR3 DNA is TGTGCCAGCAGTTTCGGGGACAGAAACTATGGCTACACCTTC. The encoded protein is CASSFGDRNYGYTF.

The chain joins TRBV27 to TRBJ2-1; tentatively, D is TRBD1 (5 bases). The CDR3 is made up of 12 amino acids. The V gene's germline CDR1 is MNHEY and CDR2 SMNVEV (reference sequence). V lost 9 bases, J lost 9 bases, and 15 bases lay in between. CDR3 sequence (DNA): TGTGCCAGTCCCGTGGGGCAAGTTGAGCAGTTCTTC. It codes for CASPVGQVEQFF.

This chain links TRBV11-2 with TRBJ1-2; no clear D. CDR1 SGHAT and CDR2 FQNNGV come from the germline V gene. CDR3 length: 12 residues. V dropped 2 bases and J dropped 8 bases, with 9 bases sitting between them. The chain's CDR3 is CASSLRSSGYTF. DNA of the CDR3: TGTGCCAGCAGCTTACGTTCATCCGGCTACACCTTC.

This clonotype was counted ten times or more. The chain combines TRBV19 with TRBJ1-5, with 12 bases lining up with TRBD1. The germline gives CDR1 LNHDA, CDR2 SQIVND (reference sequence). V shed 7 bases and J 6 bases; nucleotides not matched to a gene: 10. The CDR3 extends over 16 amino acids. The CDR3 DNA reads TGTGCCAGTAAAAACGCCGGGACAGGGGGCGGTCAGCCCCAGCATTTT. It specifies CASKNAGTGGGQPQHF.